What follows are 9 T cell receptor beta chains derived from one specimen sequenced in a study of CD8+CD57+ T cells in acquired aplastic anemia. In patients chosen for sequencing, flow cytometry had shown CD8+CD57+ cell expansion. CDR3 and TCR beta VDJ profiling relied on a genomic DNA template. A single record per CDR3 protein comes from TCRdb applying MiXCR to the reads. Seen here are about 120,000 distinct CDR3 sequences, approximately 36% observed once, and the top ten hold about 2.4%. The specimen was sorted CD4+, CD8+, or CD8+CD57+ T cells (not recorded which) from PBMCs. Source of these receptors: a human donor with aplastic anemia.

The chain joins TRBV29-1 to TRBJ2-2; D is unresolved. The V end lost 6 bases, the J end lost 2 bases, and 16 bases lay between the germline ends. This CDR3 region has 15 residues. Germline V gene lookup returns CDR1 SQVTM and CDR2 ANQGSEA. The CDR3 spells CSVQFDLDNTGELFF. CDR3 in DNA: TGCAGCGTCCAATTCGACCTCGATAACACCGGGGAGCTGTTTTTT.

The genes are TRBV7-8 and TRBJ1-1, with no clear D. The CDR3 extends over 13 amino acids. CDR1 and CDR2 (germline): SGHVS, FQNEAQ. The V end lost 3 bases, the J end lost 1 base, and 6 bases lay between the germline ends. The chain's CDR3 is CASSLPENTEAFF. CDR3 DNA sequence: TGTGCCAGCAGCTTGCCAGAGAACACTGAAGCTTTCTTT.

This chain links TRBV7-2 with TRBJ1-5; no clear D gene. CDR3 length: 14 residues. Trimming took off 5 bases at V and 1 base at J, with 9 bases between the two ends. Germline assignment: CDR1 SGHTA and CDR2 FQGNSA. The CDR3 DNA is TGTGCCAGCAGCCCTAGGGCAAGCAATCAGCCCCAGCATTTT. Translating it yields CASSPRASNQPQHF.

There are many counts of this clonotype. The DNA for the CDR3 is TGTGCCAGCAGCCCGGGACAGGGTGCCCAAGAGACCCAGTACTTC. It specifies CASSPGQGAQETQYF. This chain uses TRBV2 with TRBJ2-5, with 9 bases matching TRBD1. This CDR3 has 15 amino acids. Germline values: CDR1 SNHLY, CDR2 FYNNEI. The V segment lost 6 bases and the J segment 1 base; nucleotides outside the gene matches: 6.

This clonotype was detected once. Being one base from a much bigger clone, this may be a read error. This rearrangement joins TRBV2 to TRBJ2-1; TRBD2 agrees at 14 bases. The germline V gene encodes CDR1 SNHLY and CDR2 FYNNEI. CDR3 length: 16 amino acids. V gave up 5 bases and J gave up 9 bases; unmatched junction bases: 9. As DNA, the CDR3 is TGTGCCAGCAGTCGAGACCAAGGACTAGCGGGAGGTGAGCAGTTCTTC. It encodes CASSRDQGLAGGEQFF. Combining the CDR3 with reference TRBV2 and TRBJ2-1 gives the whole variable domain EPEVTQTPSHQVTQMGQEVILRCVPISNHLYFYWYRQILGQKVEFLVSFYNNEISEKSEIFDDQFSVERPDGSNFTLKIRSTKLEDSAMYFCASSRDQGLAGGEQFFGPGTRLTVL.

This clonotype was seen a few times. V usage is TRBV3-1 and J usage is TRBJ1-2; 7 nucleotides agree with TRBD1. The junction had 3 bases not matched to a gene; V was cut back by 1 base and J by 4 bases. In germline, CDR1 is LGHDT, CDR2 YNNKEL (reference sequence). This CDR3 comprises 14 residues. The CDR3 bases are TGTGCCAGCAGCCAAGCAGGGGGGGTCTATGGCTACACCTTC. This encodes CASSQAGGVYGYTF.

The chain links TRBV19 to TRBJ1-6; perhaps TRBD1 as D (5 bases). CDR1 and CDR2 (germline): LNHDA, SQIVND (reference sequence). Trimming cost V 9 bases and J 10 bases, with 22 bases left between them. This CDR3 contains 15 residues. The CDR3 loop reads CASSDLGVGRSPLHF. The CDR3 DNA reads TGTGCCAGCAGTGACTTGGGGGTCGGTAGATCACCCCTCCACTTT.

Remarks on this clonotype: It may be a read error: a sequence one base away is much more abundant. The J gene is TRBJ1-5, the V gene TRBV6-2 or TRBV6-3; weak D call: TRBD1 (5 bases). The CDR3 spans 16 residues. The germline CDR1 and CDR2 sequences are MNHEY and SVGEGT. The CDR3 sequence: CASSTRDGVSDQPQHF. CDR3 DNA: TGTGCCAGCAGCACCCGGGACGGAGTTAGCGATCAGCCCCAGCATTTT.

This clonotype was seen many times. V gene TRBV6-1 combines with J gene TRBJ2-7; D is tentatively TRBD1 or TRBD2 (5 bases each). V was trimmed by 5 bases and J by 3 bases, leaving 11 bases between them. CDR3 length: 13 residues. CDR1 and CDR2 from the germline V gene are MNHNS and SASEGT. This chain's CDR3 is CASSPGPLYEQYV. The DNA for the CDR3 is TGTGCCAGCAGTCCGGGACCACTCTACGAGCAGTACGTC.